The table lists the clone carrying this T cell receptor beta chain with many counts. Germline V lookup: CDR1 DFQATT, CDR2 SNEGSKA (reference sequence). The CDR3 is 16 residues long. The ends were cut back, 1 base at V and 0 bases at J, with 13 bases in the middle. MiXCR, run by TCRdb on the RT-PCR reads, gives a single entry per CDR3 protein. Seen here are approximately 480,000 distinct CDR3 sequences, roughly 9.7% observed once, and the top ten hold about 12%. This sample was included in a study of response to subunit inactivated influenza vaccine. The V gene is TRBV20-1, the J gene TRBJ1-5; D gene uncertain. The sequence derives from a man over 45 who received an inactivated influenza vaccine. Sequences were derived from PBMCs from blood, sampled more than 35 days after vaccination. The CDR3 reads CSARAEWENSNQPQHF. The CDR3 DNA sequence: TGCAGTGCTAGAGCCGAATGGGAGAATAGCAATCAGCCCCAGCATTTT.